The rows below give T cell receptor beta chains drawn from one sample of a study of blood T cells in healthy people across ages. A single record per CDR3 protein comes from TCRdb applying MiXCR to the 5' RACE reads. The sample yields approximately 1,700,000 distinct CDR3 sequences, about 39% seen once. The sequencing sample was made of blood. The receptors were gathered from a human donor in good health. The CDR3 runs from the conserved cysteine through the conserved F or W. The order of the fields is clone size, D gene, V gene, J gene, CDR3 protein, CDR3 DNA. The D gene is left open where the match is weak. Clone size is shown for a subset of rows, as once, few, many or a class of expanded clone.

NA,TRBD1,TRBV7-3,TRBJ1-1,CASSLVRGGSKNTEAFF,TGTGCCAGCAGCTTAGTCAGGGGGGGCAGCAAGAACACTGAAGCTTTCTTT
few,TRBD2,TRBV7-2,TRBJ2-1,CASSQGTSRMGEQFF,TGTGCCAGCAGCCAAGGGACTAGCAGGATGGGTGAGCAGTTCTTC
few,NA,TRBV25-1,TRBJ1-1,CASNALLTEAFF,TGTGCCAGCAATGCCCTCCTCACTGAAGCTTTCTTT
NA,NA,TRBV6-6,TRBJ1-5,CATQLPGAQSQHF,TGTGCCACCCAACTCCCAGGGGCTCAGTCCCAGCATTTT
once,TRBD2,TRBV29-1,TRBJ2-3,CSVEPVAGGPTDTQYF,TGCAGCGTTGAACCGGTTGCGGGGGGGCCCACAGATACGCAGTATTTT
NA,TRBD2,TRBV12-3/TRBV12-4,TRBJ2-1,CASSLLAGRSNEQFF,TGTGCCAGCAGCCTTCTAGCGGGGCGAAGCAATGAGCAGTTCTTC
few,NA,TRBV10-3,TRBJ2-3,CASTRVDRSDTQYF,TGTGCCTCAACTAGGGTTGACCGGTCGGATACGCAGTATTTT
many,TRBD1,TRBV9,TRBJ1-2,CASSEGTGGYGYTF,TGTGCCAGCAGCGAGGGGACAGGGGGCTATGGCTACACCTTC
NA,NA,TRBV20-1,TRBJ2-7,CSAMLPGLRENEQYF,TGCAGTGCAATGCTACCGGGATTAAGGGAAAACGAGCAGTACTTC
NA,TRBD2,TRBV25-1,TRBJ2-3,CASSEYLGPSGASTDTQYF,TGTGCCAGCAGTGAATACTTGGGGCCTAGCGGGGCTAGCACAGATACGCAGTATTTT
NA,TRBD2,TRBV7-2,TRBJ2-1,CASSLALFGTSGAYEQFF,TGTGCCAGCAGCTTAGCTCTTTTTGGAACTAGCGGGGCTTACGAGCAGTTCTTC
NA,NA,TRBV7-9,TRBJ2-5,CASSLGGAFWETQYF,TGTGCCAGCAGCTTAGGGGGGGCGTTTTGGGAGACCCAGTACTTC